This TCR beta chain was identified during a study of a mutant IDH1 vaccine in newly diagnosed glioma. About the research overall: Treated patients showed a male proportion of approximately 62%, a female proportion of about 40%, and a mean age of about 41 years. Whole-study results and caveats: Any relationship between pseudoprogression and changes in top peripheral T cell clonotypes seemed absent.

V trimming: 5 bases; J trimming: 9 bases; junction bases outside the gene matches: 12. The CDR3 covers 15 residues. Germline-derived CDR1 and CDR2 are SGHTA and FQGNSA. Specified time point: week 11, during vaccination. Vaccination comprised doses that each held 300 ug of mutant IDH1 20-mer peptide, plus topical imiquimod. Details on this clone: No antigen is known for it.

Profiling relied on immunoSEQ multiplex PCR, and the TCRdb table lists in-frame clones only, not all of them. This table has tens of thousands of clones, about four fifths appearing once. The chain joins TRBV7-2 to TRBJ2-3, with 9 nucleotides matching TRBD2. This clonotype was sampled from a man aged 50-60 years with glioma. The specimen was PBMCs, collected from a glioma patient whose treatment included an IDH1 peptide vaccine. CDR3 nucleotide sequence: TGTGCCAGCAGCCAAGAAGGGACTAGCTTAGGGACGCAGTATTTT. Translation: CASSQEGTSLGTQYF.